Below are 26 T cell receptor beta chains sequenced from a single sample in a study of cytomegalovirus exposure and HLA in healthy donors. This table comes from immunoSEQ multiplex PCR, and its TCRdb copy is limited to in-frame clones, with some not included. The profile shows approximately 120,000 clones, roughly 90% of them singletons. Sequencing input: PBMCs. The receptors stem from a woman between 18 and 29 years old in good health and CMV-seronegative.

The chain employs TRBV9 and TRBJ1-1, with a possible D match to TRBD1 (5 bases). The CDR3 runs 15 residues. Germline CDR1 is SGDLS and CDR2 is YYNGEE. The V end lost 3 bases, the J end lost 4 bases, and 16 bases lay between the germline ends. CDR3: CASSARVGGATEAFF. The CDR3 DNA reads as TGTGCCAGCAGCGCCAGGGTAGGAGGGGCCACTGAAGCTTTCTTT.

The V gene is TRBV27, the J gene TRBJ1-5; D might be TRBD1 (6 bases). The CDR3 length is 15 residues. The germline gives CDR1 MNHEY, CDR2 SMNVEV (reference sequence). V lost 0 bases and J 6 bases, leaving 12 bases between the germline ends. As DNA, the CDR3 is TGTGCCAGCAGTTTATCGGGGGGGCGCGTTCAGCCCCAGCATTTT. Translation gives CASSLSGGRVQPQHF.

The rearrangement joins TRBV28 to TRBJ1-5, with D perhaps matching TRBD1 (6 bases). This CDR3 is built from 16 residues. Trimming took 2 bases from V and 6 from J, leaving 17 bases between them. The germline V gene has CDR1 MDHEN and CDR2 SYDVKM. DNA of the CDR3: TGTGCCAGCAGTTTAACGGGCCAAGGGGGTAGTCAGCCCCAGCATTTT. The encoded protein is CASSLTGQGGSQPQHF. Together with reference TRBV28 and TRBJ1-5, the CDR3 gives the full variable domain: DVKVTQSSRYLVKRTGEKVFLECVQDMDHENMFWYRQDPGLGLRLIYFSYDVKMKEKGDIPEGYSVSREKKERFSLILESASTNQTSMYLCASSLTGQGGSQPQHFGDGTRLSIL.

CDR3 residues: CASREIGQVNQPQHF. The CDR3, as DNA: TGTGCCAGCAGAGAAATAGGACAGGTCAATCAGCCCCAGCATTTT. The chain joins TRBV28 to TRBJ1-5, with TRBD1 identical over 7 bases. The germline V gene has CDR1 MDHEN and CDR2 SYDVKM. V gave up 6 bases and J gave up 3 bases; unmatched junction bases: 8. The CDR3 is 15 amino acids. Full variable domain (outside the CDR3, taken from reference TRBV28 and TRBJ1-5): DVKVTQSSRYLVKRTGEKVFLECVQDMDHENMFWYRQDPGLGLRLIYFSYDVKMKEKGDIPEGYSVSREKKERFSLILESASTNQTSMYLCASREIGQVNQPQHFGDGTRLSIL.

The chain couples TRBV4-2 to TRBJ2-1, with 7 bases fitting TRBD2. The CDR3 loop spans 17 amino acids. The trim removed 1 base at V and 0 bases at J, leaving 6 bases unmatched. Germline assignment: CDR1 LGHNA and CDR2 YNFKEQ. The CDR3: CASSQVRGGSSYNEQFF. The CDR3 DNA sequence: TGTGCCAGCAGCCAAGTTAGGGGCGGGAGCTCCTACAATGAGCAGTTCTTC.

This clone was detected once. This sequence joins TRBV5-1 and TRBJ2-7; TRBD1 is a possible D gene (6 bases). This CDR3 contains 13 residues. Trimming took 7 bases from V and 2 from J, leaving 13 bases between them. The germline V gene encodes CDR1 SGHRS and CDR2 YFSETQ. The CDR3 loop is CASRVGQPYEQYF. CDR3 DNA sequence: TGCGCCAGCCGCGTTGGACAGCCCTACGAGCAGTACTTC. Full variable domain (rest looked up from reference TRBV5-1 and TRBJ2-7): KAGVTQTPRYLIKTRGQQVTLSCSPISGHRSVSWYQQTPGQGLQFLFEYFSETQRNKGNFPGRFSGRQFSNSRSEMNVSTLELGDSALYLCASRVGQPYEQYFGPGTRLTVT.

V is TRBV6-1 and J is TRBJ2-1; a possible D gene is TRBD2 (6 bases). The CDR3 loop spans 13 amino acids. The V gene's germline CDR1 is MNHNS and CDR2 SASEGT. Trimming pared 7 bases from V and 4 bases from J, leaving 11 bases between. The CDR3 bases are TGTGCCAGCAAATCAGGGAGGTACAATGAGCAGTTCTTC. Amino acids: CASKSGRYNEQFF.

This clone was detected only once. This chain connects TRBV7-3 to TRBJ2-1; 9 bases align to TRBD2. Germline trimming cut 2 bases from V and 8 bases from J; bases unmatched to any gene: 4. CDR3 length: 14 amino acids. Per the germline V gene, CDR1 is SGHTA and CDR2 is FQGTGA. This CDR3 is CASSLAGGFDEQFF. The CDR3 DNA reads as TGTGCCAGCAGCTTAGCGGGAGGGTTCGATGAGCAGTTCTTC.

This clone has a handful of counts. The chain carries TRBV2 and TRBJ2-7, with no clear D. Per germline, CDR1 SNHLY and CDR2 FYNNEI. The CDR3 is 12 residues long. Trimming took 3 bases from V and 3 from J, leaving 6 bases between them. DNA of the CDR3: TGTGCCAGCAGTGACCTCCGCTACGAGCAGTACTTC. This gives the protein CASSDLRYEQYF.

The gene calls are TRBV18 and TRBJ2-1, with TRBD2 matching 10 bases. This CDR3 contains 15 residues. The ends lost 2 bases at V and 9 bases at J; junction bases unmatched: 7. Germline V CDR1 and CDR2: KGHSH, LQKENI. This CDR3 reads CASSPISGRALEQFF. The CDR3 DNA follows: TGTGCCAGCTCACCAATCAGCGGGAGGGCCCTTGAGCAGTTCTTC.

This rearrangement joins TRBV6-5 to TRBJ2-2, with a tentative D call TRBD1 (6 bases). The V and J ends lost 2 bases and 4 bases respectively, with 14 bases between them. The length of the CDR3 is 16 residues. Germline loops: CDR1 MNHEY, CDR2 SVGAGI. The CDR3 DNA sequence: TGTGCCAGCAGTTACCCGCAGGGGACCCTCACCGGGGAGCTGTTTTTT. Translating gives CASSYPQGTLTGELFF.

The chain recombines TRBV2 with TRBJ2-5, with 7 positions matching TRBD2. V lost 4 bases, J lost 1 base, and 0 bases stayed unmatched. The CDR3 spans 13 residues. Germline V gene lookup returns CDR1 SNHLY and CDR2 FYNNEI. Here the CDR3 DNA reads TGTGCCAGCAGTGGGGAGGGCCAAGAGACCCAGTACTTC. Translating it yields CASSGEGQETQYF.

The rearrangement links TRBV18 to TRBJ2-3; 10 nucleotides align to TRBD2. Germline CDR1 is KGHSH and CDR2 is LQKENI. V was clipped by 3 bases and J by 6 bases; unmatched bases: 6. This CDR3 contains 15 residues. CDR3 sequence (DNA): TGTGCCAGCTCACCCACTAGCGGGACGCCCGATACGCAGTATTTT. This translates into CASSPTSGTPDTQYF.

V and J are TRBV7-3 and TRBJ2-5; D perhaps matches TRBD1 (5 bases). Germline CDR1 reads SGHTA; CDR2 reads FQGTGA. Between the trimmed V and J ends, which lost 3 bases and 1 base, there was a span of 6 bases. This CDR3 spans 13 amino acids. CDR3 residues: CASSLGPQETQYF. In DNA, the CDR3 is TGTGCCAGCAGCTTGGGGCCCCAAGAGACCCAGTACTTC.

This clone was seen just once. The V and J genes are TRBV7-9 and TRBJ2-5, with D uncertain. Trimming pared 6 bases from V and 5 bases from J, leaving 22 bases between. Germline CDR1 and CDR2: SEHNR and FQNEAQ (reference sequence). The CDR3 extends over 16 amino acids. CDR3 region: CASRNVPVPVEETQYF. As DNA, the CDR3 is TGTGCCAGCAGGAACGTACCGGTTCCGGTGGAGGAGACCCAGTACTTC.

This clone was seen only once. The CDR3 spells CASSVVEGAGYEQYF. CDR3 bases: TGTGCCAGCAGTGTCGTCGAAGGAGCTGGGTACGAGCAGTACTTC. This chain connects TRBV6-1 to TRBJ2-7, with no clear D. CDR3 length: 15 residues. CDR1 and CDR2 (germline): MNHNS, SASEGT. Trimming pared 4 bases from V and 4 bases from J, leaving 17 bases between.

The rearrangement links TRBV18 to TRBJ2-5; 7 bases are a match to TRBD1. CDR1 KGHSH and CDR2 LQKENI come from the germline V gene. V was pared by 0 bases and J by 5 bases, with 3 bases of the junction left unmatched. The CDR3 spans 14 residues. CDR3: CASSPPAGGETQYF. Written as DNA, the CDR3 is TGTGCCAGCTCACCACCGGCAGGGGGTGAGACCCAGTACTTC.

The genes are TRBV9 and TRBJ2-3; D is possibly TRBD1 (5 bases). Germline V CDR1 and CDR2: SGDLS, YYNGEE. This CDR3 has 14 residues. V was pared by 0 bases and J by 4 bases, with 9 bases between. In nucleotides, the CDR3 is TGTGCCAGCAGCGTAGTAGGGGATTCAGATACGCAGTATTTT. Protein: CASSVVGDSDTQYF.

The chain links TRBV7-2 to TRBJ2-5; D possibly corresponds to TRBD2 (6 bases). V gave up 3 bases and J gave up 6 bases, with 14 bases separating them. The V gene's germline CDR1 is SGHTA and CDR2 FQGNSA. The CDR3 sequence is 14 residues long. The CDR3 is CASSFPAGRQTQYF. The CDR3 DNA sequence: TGTGCCAGCAGCTTCCCTGCGGGGCGGCAGACCCAGTACTTC.

The chain has TRBV7-9 and TRBJ2-3, with D perhaps matching TRBD2 (5 bases). Germline CDR1 SEHNR, CDR2 FQNEAQ (reference sequence). CDR3 length equals 13 residues. V was shortened by 7 bases and J by 5 bases, with 13 bases between the two germline ends. The CDR3 DNA is TGTGCCAGCATACCGGGATCTGTAGATACGCAGTATTTT. Translation gives CASIPGSVDTQYF.

The chain carries TRBV7-2 and TRBJ1-5; TRBD1 matches at 7 bases. CDR1 and CDR2 (germline): SGHTA, FQGNSA. The V gene end was trimmed by 1 base and the J gene end by 7 bases; junction bases not matched to a gene: 7. The CDR3 sequence is 15 residues long. In DNA form, the CDR3 reads TGTGCCAGCAGCTTAGTCGGCAGGGGGTCACAGCCCCAGCATTTT. Translating it yields CASSLVGRGSQPQHF.

The V call is TRBV6-4, the J call TRBJ2-3; tentative D call: TRBD2 (7 bases). V shed 4 bases and J shed 1 base, with 12 bases lying between them. The CDR3 extends over 15 amino acids. Germline V gene lookup returns CDR1 MRHNA and CDR2 SNTAGT. CDR3 nucleotide sequence: TGTGCCAGCAGTGTGGAGGGGGGGGGCACAGATACGCAGTATTTT. Residues: CASSVEGGGTDTQYF.

This rearrangement joins TRBV4-1 to TRBJ1-2; D is undetermined. The CDR3 has 13 amino acids. CDR1 and CDR2 from the germline V gene are MGHRA and YSYEKL. Trimming took off 5 bases at V and 2 bases at J, with 9 bases between the two ends. The chain's CDR3 is CASSSGNNYGYTF. The CDR3 DNA reads TGCGCCAGCAGCTCGGGAAACAACTATGGCTACACCTTC.

The V and J genes are TRBV7-2 and TRBJ1-1; no firm D call. From germline, CDR1 is SGHTA and CDR2 FQGNSA. The germline V and J ends were trimmed by 4 bases and 0 bases, with 6 bases remaining between them. The CDR3 runs to 13 residues. CDR3 amino acids: CASSSHMNTEAFF. The CDR3 DNA reads TGTGCCAGCAGCTCCCACATGAACACTGAAGCTTTCTTT.

The chain carries TRBV7-9 and TRBJ2-5; 8 positions agree with TRBD1. The CDR3 contains 17 residues. The V segment lost 1 base and the J segment 4 bases; nucleotides outside the gene matches: 11. CDR1 is SEHNR and CDR2 is FQNEAQ in the germline V gene (reference sequence). The CDR3 spells CASSLVAGRGPGETQYF. The CDR3 DNA is TGTGCCAGCAGCTTAGTTGCTGGCAGGGGGCCGGGAGAGACCCAGTACTTC. The full variable domain, in which reference TRBV7-9 and TRBJ2-5 provide the parts outside the CDR3, is DTGVSQNPRHKITKRGQNVTFRCDPISEHNRLYWYRQTLGQGPEFLTYFQNEAQLEKSRLLSDRFSAERPKGSFSTLEIQRTEQGDSAMYLCASSLVAGRGPGETQYFGPGTRLLVL.

The V gene is TRBV4-3, the J gene TRBJ2-4; 9 bases map to TRBD2. The J segment lost 11 bases and the V segment lost 0 bases, leaving 8 bases of the junction unmatched. Germline loops: CDR1 LGHNA, CDR2 YSLEER. The CDR3 length is 15 residues. The chain's CDR3 is CASSQDLSRGGVQYF. The CDR3 DNA is TGCGCCAGCAGCCAAGATCTCTCGCGGGGGGGGGTTCAGTACTTC.